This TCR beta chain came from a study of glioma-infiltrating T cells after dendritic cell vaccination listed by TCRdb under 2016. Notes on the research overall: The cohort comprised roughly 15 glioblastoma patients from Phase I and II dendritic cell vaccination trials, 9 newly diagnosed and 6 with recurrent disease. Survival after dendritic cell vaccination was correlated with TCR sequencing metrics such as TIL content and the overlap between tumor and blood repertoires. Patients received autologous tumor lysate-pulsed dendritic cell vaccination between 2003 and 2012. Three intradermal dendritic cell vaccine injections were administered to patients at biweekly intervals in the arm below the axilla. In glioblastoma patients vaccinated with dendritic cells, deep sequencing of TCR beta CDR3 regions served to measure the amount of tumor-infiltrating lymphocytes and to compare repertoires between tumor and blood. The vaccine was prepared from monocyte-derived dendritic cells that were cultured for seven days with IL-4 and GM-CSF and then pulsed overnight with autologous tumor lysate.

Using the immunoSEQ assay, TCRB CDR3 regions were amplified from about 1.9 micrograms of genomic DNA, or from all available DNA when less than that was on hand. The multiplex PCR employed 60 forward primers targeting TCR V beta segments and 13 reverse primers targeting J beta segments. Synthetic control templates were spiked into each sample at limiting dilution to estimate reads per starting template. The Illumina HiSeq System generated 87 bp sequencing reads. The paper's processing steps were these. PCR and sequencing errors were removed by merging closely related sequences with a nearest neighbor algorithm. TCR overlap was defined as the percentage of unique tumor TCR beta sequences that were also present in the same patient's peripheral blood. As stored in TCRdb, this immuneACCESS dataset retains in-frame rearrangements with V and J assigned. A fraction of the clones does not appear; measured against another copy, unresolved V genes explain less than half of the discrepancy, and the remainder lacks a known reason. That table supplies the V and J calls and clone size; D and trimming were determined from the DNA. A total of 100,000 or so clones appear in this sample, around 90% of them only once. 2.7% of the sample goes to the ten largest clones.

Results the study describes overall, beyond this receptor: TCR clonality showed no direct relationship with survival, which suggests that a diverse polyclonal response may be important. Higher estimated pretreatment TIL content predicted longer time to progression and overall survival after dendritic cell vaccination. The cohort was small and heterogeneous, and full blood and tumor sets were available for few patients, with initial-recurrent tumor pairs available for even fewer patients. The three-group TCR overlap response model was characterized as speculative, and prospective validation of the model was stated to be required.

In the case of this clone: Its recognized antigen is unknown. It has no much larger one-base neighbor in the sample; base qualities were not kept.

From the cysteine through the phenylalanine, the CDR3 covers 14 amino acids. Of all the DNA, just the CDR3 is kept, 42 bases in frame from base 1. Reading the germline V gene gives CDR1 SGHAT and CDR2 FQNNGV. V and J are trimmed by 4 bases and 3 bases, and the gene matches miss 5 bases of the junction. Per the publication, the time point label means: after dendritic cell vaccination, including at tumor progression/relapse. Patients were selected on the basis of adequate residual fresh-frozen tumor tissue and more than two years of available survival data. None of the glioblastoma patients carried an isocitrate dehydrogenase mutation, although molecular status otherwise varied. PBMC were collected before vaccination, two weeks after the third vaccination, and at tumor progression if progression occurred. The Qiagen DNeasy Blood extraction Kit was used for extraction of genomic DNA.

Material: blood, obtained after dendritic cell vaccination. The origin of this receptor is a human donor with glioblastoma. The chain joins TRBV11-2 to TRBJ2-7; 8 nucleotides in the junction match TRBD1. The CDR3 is CASSSDRVFYEQYF. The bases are TGTGCCAGCAGCTCGGACAGGGTCTTCTACGAGCAGTACTTC.